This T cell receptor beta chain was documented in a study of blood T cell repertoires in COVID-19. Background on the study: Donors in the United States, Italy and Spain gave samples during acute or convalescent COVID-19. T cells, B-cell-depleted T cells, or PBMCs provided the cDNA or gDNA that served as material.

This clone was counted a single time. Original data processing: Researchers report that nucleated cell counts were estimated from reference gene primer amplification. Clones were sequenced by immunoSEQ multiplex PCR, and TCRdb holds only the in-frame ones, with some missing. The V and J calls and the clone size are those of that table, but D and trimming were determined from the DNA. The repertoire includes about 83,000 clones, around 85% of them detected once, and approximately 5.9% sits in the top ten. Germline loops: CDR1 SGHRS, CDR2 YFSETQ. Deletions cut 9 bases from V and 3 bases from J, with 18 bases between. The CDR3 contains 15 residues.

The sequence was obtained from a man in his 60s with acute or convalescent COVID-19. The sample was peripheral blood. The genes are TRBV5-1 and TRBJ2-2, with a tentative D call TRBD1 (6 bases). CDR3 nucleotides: TGCGCCACCAGACGAACAGGGACGGACACCGGGGAGCTGTTTTTT. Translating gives CATRRTGTDTGELFF.